A selection of T cell receptor beta chains follows, all from one sample in a study of blood T cell repertoires in COVID-19. Profiled with immunoSEQ multiplex PCR; TCRdb holds only in-frame clones, not every one. There are around 260,000 clones in the sample; just over 85% occur only once, and under 3.5% lies in the top ten. The specimen was peripheral blood. Every receptor here comes from a young woman with active or convalescent COVID-19. The CDR3 runs from the conserved cysteine through the conserved F or W. A D gene is named only where the DNA matches it firmly. Rows give clone size only sometimes, using once, few, many, or a class for an expanded clone.

-	TRBJ2-3	TRBV28	TRBD1	TGTGCCTTTTCCCCGCGGACAGGGGCCGGGGGTACGCAGTATTTT	CAFSPRTGAGGTQYF
-	TRBJ1-1	TRBV28	TRBD1	TGTGCCAGCAGTCCCCTACAGGGGGCGGGAACTGAAGCTTTCTTT	CASSPLQGAGTEAFF
-	TRBJ2-6	TRBV7-9	-	TGTGCCAGCAGCTTAGGGGTAGCTGGCTCTGGGGCCAACGTCCTGACTTTC	CASSLGVAGSGANVLTF
-	TRBJ2-1	TRBV19	-	TGTGCCAGTAGTATGGGACTCCTTTTGGATGAGCAGTTCTTC	CASSMGLLLDEQFF
few	TRBJ1-5	TRBV5-6	-	TGTGCCAGCAGCCGGGCGGGGCGTAGCAATCAGCCCCAGCATTTT	CASSRAGRSNQPQHF
-	TRBJ1-5	TRBV4-3	TRBD1	TGCGCCAGCAGCCAAGATGCGACAGGGGGGAGTCAGCCCCAGCATTTT	CASSQDATGGSQPQHF
-	TRBJ1-4	TRBV28	-	TGTGCCAGCCGTCGGGGTAATGAAAAACTGTTTTTT	CASRRGNEKLFF
few	TRBJ2-7	TRBV3-1/TRBV3-2	-	TGTGCCAGCAGCCAGAGTAGCGGATACTCCTACGAGCAGTACTTC	CASSQSSGYSYEQYF
-	TRBJ2-1	TRBV2	TRBD2	TGTGCCACTCTCGGGCTAGCGGGGAATTATGAGCAGTTCTTC	CATLGLAGNYEQFF
-	TRBJ2-7	TRBV5-1	-	TGCGCCAGCAGCTTGACACTAGGGTGGAACGAGCAGTACTTC	CASSLTLGWNEQYF
-	TRBJ1-1	TRBV2	-	TGTGCCAGCAGTGAGGAGGGGCGGACTGAAGCTTTCTTT	CASSEEGRTEAFF
-	TRBJ2-2	TRBV5-4	TRBD2	TGTGCCAGCAGCTTCAGGGCCGGGAGGGGGACCGGGGAGCTGTTTTTT	CASSFRAGRGTGELFF
-	TRBJ1-2	TRBV6-1	-	TGTGCCAGCAGTGAGGGGGGGCAGGGCCCCTATGGCTACACCTTC	CASSEGGQGPYGYTF
-	TRBJ1-2	TRBV7-9	-	TGTGCCAGCAGCTTATTTGGGGGGTATCAAGGCTACACCTTC	CASSLFGGYQGYTF
-	TRBJ1-2	TRBV10-3	-	TGTGCCATCAGTGGTCCGGGGAGGGGGATTGGCTACACCTTC	CAISGPGRGIGYTF
once	TRBJ2-7	TRBV7-8	-	TGTGCCACCCGGACAGCGAGCGCCTACGAGCAGTACTTC	CATRTASAYEQYF
-	TRBJ2-1	TRBV5-4	TRBD1	TGTGCCAGCAGCCCTAGTATAGGGGGCGTCTACAATGAGCAGTTCTTC	CASSPSIGGVYNEQFF
-	TRBJ1-6	TRBV30	TRBD1	TGTGCCTGGAGTAGGTCAGGACAGGGAAATTCACCCCTCCACTTT	CAWSRSGQGNSPLHF
-	TRBJ2-1	TRBV5-1	TRBD2	TGCGCCAGCAGCTTCACTAGCGGCACCTACAATGAGCAGTTCTTC	CASSFTSGTYNEQFF
-	TRBJ2-5	TRBV6-5	-	TGTGCCAGCAGTTACTCGACGGGGGTCCAAGAGACCCAGTACTTC	CASSYSTGVQETQYF
once	TRBJ1-1	TRBV7-2	-	TGTGCCAGCAGCTTCGGGCAGGGAGGCACTGAAGCTTTCTTT	CASSFGQGGTEAFF
-	TRBJ2-1	TRBV7-8	TRBD2	TGTGCCAGCAGCTTAGTCGGGACTAGAATCACCAATGAGCAGTTCTTC	CASSLVGTRITNEQFF
-	TRBJ1-4	TRBV10-1	TRBD1	TGCGCCAGCAGCGGGACAGAGTATGAAAAACTGTTTTTT	CASSGTEYEKLFF
-	TRBJ2-3	TRBV18	-	TGTGCCAGCTCACCACCTTCCAGGATCGCGCAGTATTTT	CASSPPSRIAQYF
-	TRBJ2-1	TRBV9	TRBD2	TGTGCCAGCAGCGTAGTCGGCGGGGGGGTGGATGAGCAGTTCTTC	CASSVVGGGVDEQFF
-	TRBJ2-7	TRBV19	-	TGTGCCAGTAGTATAAAAACAGGGACCTACGAGCAGTACTTC	CASSIKTGTYEQYF
-	TRBJ2-3	TRBV4-2	TRBD2	TGTGCCAGCAGCCTGGGGGGGGGCACAGATACGCAGTATTTT	CASSLGGGTDTQYF
many	TRBJ2-7	TRBV21-1	-	TGTGCCAGCAGCAGGCAGGGGTCCTACGAGCAGTACTTC	CASSRQGSYEQYF
-	TRBJ1-2	TRBV7-2	-	TGTGCCAGCAGCCCCAGGGGACCTAGCCCTTATGGCTACACCTTC	CASSPRGPSPYGYTF
once	TRBJ2-3	TRBV19	TRBD1	TGTGCCAGTAGTACCCTGGGACAGCTCTCCACAGATACGCAGTATTTT	CASSTLGQLSTDTQYF
-	TRBJ1-5	TRBV5-5	TRBD1	TGTGCCAGCAGCACGACAGGGAGGTTCGATCAGCCCCAGCATTTT	CASSTTGRFDQPQHF
-	TRBJ1-4	TRBV13	-	TGTGCCAGCAGCTTATACGGCCGTGGGGGCCTTGAAAAACTGTTTTTT	CASSLYGRGGLEKLFF
-	TRBJ1-1	TRBV9	TRBD1	TGTGCCAGCAGCGTAGAGGACAGGCCGTACGGTGAAGCTTTCTTT	CASSVEDRPYGEAFF
-	TRBJ1-2	TRBV7-9	-	TGTGCCAGCAGCTTAGAACAGGGAAGCTATGGCTACACCTTC	CASSLEQGSYGYTF
-	TRBJ2-6	TRBV30	-	TGTGCCTGGAGTGAGATGGGGAGGTACTCTGGGGCCAACGTCCTGACTTTC	CAWSEMGRYSGANVLTF
once	TRBJ2-7	TRBV3-1/TRBV3-2	-	TGTGCCAGCAGGGGGCGGAACGAGCAGTACTTC	CASRGRNEQYF
-	TRBJ2-7	TRBV7-2	TRBD1	TGTGCCAGCAGCTTAGGAGGACAGGGATCCCCTTACGAGCAGTACTTC	CASSLGGQGSPYEQYF
few	TRBJ1-5	TRBV6-2/TRBV6-3	-	TGTGCCAGCAGCCCCTCCAATCAGCCCCAGCATTTT	CASSPSNQPQHF
-	TRBJ2-3	TRBV24-1	-	TGTGCCACCAGTGAGTCTAGCACAGATACGCAGTATTTT	CATSESSTDTQYF
-	TRBJ1-1	TRBV9	-	TGTGCCAGCAGCGTACAGGCGAACACTGAAGCTTTCTTT	CASSVQANTEAFF
-	TRBJ1-4	TRBV21-1	-	TGTGCCAGCAGCAACACAGGGATTCGCAATGAAAAACTGTTTTTT	CASSNTGIRNEKLFF